A single sample is the source of the 12 T cell receptor beta chains below, sequenced in a study of cytomegalovirus exposure and HLA in healthy donors. The PCR used 60 Vbeta and 13 Jbeta primers. Assay: immunoSEQ multiplex PCR; the TCRdb copy retains only in-frame clones and omits some. The repertoire holds about 150,000 clones, with roughly 82% as singletons. Sequenced sample: PBMCs. The receptor set was obtained from a woman between 45 and 65 years old in good health and CMV-seropositive.

This sequence joins TRBV6-1 and TRBJ2-1; a weak D match, TRBD2 (6 bases). V was pared by 2 bases and J by 5 bases, with 13 bases between. CDR1 is MNHNS, CDR2 SASEGT, per germline. The CDR3 is made up of 15 amino acids. The CDR3 bases are TGTGCCAGCAGTGAAATGGGACTCTCAAACAATGAGCAGTTCTTC. Its translation: CASSEMGLSNNEQFF.

The chain employs TRBV6-5 and TRBJ1-1; 7 positions agree with TRBD1. The V gene end was trimmed by 5 bases and the J gene end by 4 bases; junction bases not matched to a gene: 4. The germline gives CDR1 MNHEY, CDR2 SVGAGI. The CDR3 has 13 amino acids. CDR3 in amino acids: CASSRQGPTEAFF. The CDR3 nucleotides are TGTGCCAGCAGTCGACAGGGTCCCACTGAAGCTTTCTTT.

Points on this clone: The junction does not match germline at one end; this may be a read error. The same CDR3 also results from other DNA sequences found in this sample. The chain uses TRBV7-2 and TRBJ2-7; no definite D call. The CDR3 has 11 residues. Germline CDR1 SGHTA, CDR2 FQGNSA. The CDR3 DNA is TGCGCCAGCAGCTCCATGTCCGAGCAGTACTTC. The encoded protein is CASSSMSEQYF.

This clone has only one observation. V gene TRBV30 combines with J gene TRBJ1-5, with D uncertain. Trimming stripped 2 bases from V and 1 base from J, with 9 bases between. The CDR3 length is 14 residues. The germline V gene has CDR1 GTSNPN and CDR2 SVGIG (reference sequence). DNA of the CDR3: TGTGCCTGGAGTCCGGCAGGAAGCAATCAGCCCCAGCATTTT. Translated: CAWSPAGSNQPQHF.

The gene calls are TRBV19 and TRBJ1-1; the D is unclear. This CDR3 region has 13 residues. Germline V gene sequence: CDR1 LNHDA, CDR2 SQIVND (reference sequence). The V end was cut by 5 bases, the J end by 5 bases, with 12 bases between. CDR3 amino acids: CASSPVGRTEAFF. For the CDR3, the DNA is TGTGCCAGTAGTCCCGTTGGGAGAACTGAAGCTTTCTTT.

This chain connects TRBV27 to TRBJ1-2; weak D call: TRBD1 (6 bases). Per germline, CDR1 MNHEY and CDR2 SMNVEV (reference sequence). The CDR3 runs 17 residues. V was trimmed by 7 bases and J by 4 bases, leaving 25 bases between them. The CDR3 DNA follows: TGTGCCAGCACCCTGCTCCTCTCCGGGACAATTGTCTATGGCTACACCTTC. Protein: CASTLLLSGTIVYGYTF.

Note on this clone: Its ends do not fully match the called genes, so a read error is possible. This chain uses TRBV7-7 with TRBJ1-5; D not certain. The CDR3 spans 18 residues. The germline V gene encodes CDR1 SSHAT and CDR2 FNYEAQ (reference sequence). The CDR3 DNA is TGTGCTAGCAGCTTAGCTGGAGTAGGAGGGAACAGCAATCAGCCCCAGCATTTT. This sequence encodes CASSLAGVGGNSNQPQHF.

The genes are TRBV5-1 and TRBJ1-2; D might be TRBD1 (6 bases). This CDR3 is 13 amino acids long. CDR1 is SGHRS, CDR2 YFSETQ, per germline. V shed 4 bases and J shed 1 base, with 8 bases lying between them. CDR3 sequence (DNA): TGCGCCAGCAGCGGACAGCTTAACTATGGCTACACCTTC. This codes for CASSGQLNYGYTF.

In its sample, this clone was seen a few times. CDR3 amino acids: CASSRTEPGQGTGELFF. The CDR3 nucleotides read TGTGCCAGCAGCCGAACCGAGCCGGGACAGGGGACCGGGGAGCTGTTTTTT. The chain employs TRBV4-2 and TRBJ2-2, with 10 bases identical to TRBD1. This CDR3 has 17 residues. CDR1 and CDR2 (germline): LGHNA, YNFKEQ. The ends lost 4 bases at V and 5 bases at J; junction bases unmatched: 10.

This sequence joins TRBV19 and TRBJ1-1, with D possibly matching TRBD1 (6 bases). The CDR3 loop spans 15 amino acids. Germline-derived CDR1 and CDR2 are LNHDA and SQIVND (reference sequence). Trimming stripped 8 bases from V and 3 bases from J, with 19 bases between. CDR3 sequence reads: CASLRGRGIDTEAFF. As DNA, the CDR3 is TGTGCCAGTTTACGGGGCAGGGGTATTGACACTGAAGCTTTCTTT.

This chain uses TRBV7-9 with TRBJ1-6; 9 nucleotides match TRBD1. CDR1 is SEHNR and CDR2 is FQNEAQ in the germline V gene (reference sequence). Trimming took 5 bases from V and 9 from J; bases not matched to a gene: 5. The CDR3 has 14 residues. The CDR3 DNA reads TGTGCCAGCAGCCTTGGACAGGGGATTTCACCCCTCCACTTT. The encoded protein is CASSLGQGISPLHF.

The genes are TRBV5-4 and TRBJ2-1, with 11 bases lining up with TRBD2. The J segment lost 7 bases and the V segment lost 4 bases, leaving 13 bases of the junction unmatched. The CDR3 runs 17 residues. Germline CDR1 SGHNT, CDR2 YYREEE (reference sequence). CDR3 loop: CASSLGASGGPSNEQFF. The DNA for the CDR3 is TGTGCCAGCAGCCTCGGAGCTAGCGGGGGGCCATCGAATGAGCAGTTCTTC.